These 27 T cell receptor beta chains were sequenced from one sample in a study of Graves' ophthalmopathy and Graves' hyperthyroidism. Using RNA transcripts, the TCR beta CDR3 regions were amplified. The first round was an RT-PCR with HTBI primers, and the second round was a multiplex PCR. TCRdb processed the multiplex PCR reads anew with MiXCR; each CDR3 protein has one entry. The sample consists of about 500,000 distinct CDR3 sequences, around 15% of them appearing once. The sequenced sample consisted of blood. These receptors were taken from a young woman with Graves' ophthalmopathy.

This clonotype was seen ten or more times. The chain recombines TRBV6-1 with TRBJ2-7, with 8 bases matching TRBD2. Germline-derived CDR1 and CDR2 are MNHNS and SASEGT. The CDR3 spans 15 residues. V was pared by 2 bases and J by 0 bases, with 3 bases of the junction left unmatched. The CDR3 region is CASSESGGSSYEQYF. The CDR3 DNA follows: TGTGCCAGCAGTGAAAGCGGGGGCAGCTCCTACGAGCAGTACTTC.

Turning to this clonotype: It may be a read error: a sequence one base away is much more abundant. The chain is built from TRBV19 and TRBJ1-2; tentatively, D is TRBD1 (5 bases). Germline V gives CDR1 LNHDA, CDR2 SQIVND (reference sequence). The length of the CDR3 is 15 residues. This chain's CDR3 is CASSIRARGNYSYTF. The CDR3 DNA follows: TGTGCCAGTAGTATTCGGGCGCGGGGGAACTATAGCTACACCTTC.

This clonotype was counted at least ten times. The V call is TRBV6-1, the J call TRBJ2-7, with no clear D. The CDR3 contains 13 residues. CDR1 is MNHNS and CDR2 is SASEGT in the germline V gene. V was pared by 0 bases and J by 2 bases, with 5 bases between. The CDR3 nucleotides are TGTGCCAGCAGTGAAGCAGCCCCCTACGAGCAGTACTTC. As protein: CASSEAAPYEQYF.

The rearrangement uses TRBV2 and TRBJ2-2; tentative D call: TRBD2 (7 bases). V gave up 6 bases and J gave up 0 bases, with 17 bases separating them. This CDR3 contains 17 residues. Germline CDR1 and CDR2: SNHLY and FYNNEI. In DNA, the CDR3 is TGTGCCAGCAGCGATCCACGGGGGGCAGCGAACACCGGGGAGCTGTTTTTT. Its translation is CASSDPRGAANTGELFF. Based on the CDR3 plus reference TRBV2 and TRBJ2-2, the full variable domain is EPEVTQTPSHQVTQMGQEVILRCVPISNHLYFYWYRQILGQKVEFLVSFYNNEISEKSEIFDDQFSVERPDGSNFTLKIRSTKLEDSAMYFCASSDPRGAANTGELFFGEGSRLTVL.

This clonotype occurred a few times. This chain uses TRBV6-1 with TRBJ1-6; 10 bases map to TRBD1. The CDR3 is 17 amino acids. Germline loops: CDR1 MNHNS, CDR2 SASEGT. V lost 7 bases, J lost 7 bases, and 13 bases stayed unmatched. CDR3 loop: CASTRQGAKLQNSPLHF. In nucleotides, the CDR3 is TGTGCCAGCACTAGACAGGGGGCAAAACTGCAGAATTCACCCCTCCACTTT.

The chain employs TRBV18 and TRBJ1-5, with a possible D match to TRBD1 (6 bases). Germline CDR1 and CDR2: KGHSH and LQKENI. Between the trimmed V and J ends, which lost 6 bases and 6 bases, there was a span of 15 bases. This CDR3 has 14 amino acids. The CDR3 loop is CASSRVQGSQPQHF. In nucleotides, the CDR3 is TGTGCCAGCTCGAGGGTACAGGGAAGTCAGCCCCAGCATTTT.

As concerns this clonotype: This may arise from a read error, as a much more abundant clone is one base away. The rearrangement joins TRBV4-1 to TRBJ1-1, with TRBD1 as a possible D gene (6 bases). The germline gives CDR1 MGHRA, CDR2 YSYEKL. CDR3 length: 15 residues. The CDR3 sequence: CASSQLDRFYAEASF. As DNA, the CDR3 is TGCGCCAGCAGCCAACTTGACAGGTTTTACGCTGAAGCTTCCTTT.

This chain connects TRBV11-1 to TRBJ1-1; no clear D gene. The CDR3 runs 13 residues. Germline CDR1 SGHAT, CDR2 FQDESV (reference sequence). V was trimmed by 7 bases and J by 3 bases, leaving 12 bases between them. The CDR3 DNA follows: TGTGCCAGCACATCGCCCTGGGACACTGAAGCTTTCTTT. It codes for CASTSPWDTEAFF.

J is TRBJ1-5 and V is TRBV6-2 or TRBV6-3; D perhaps matches TRBD1 (5 bases). CDR3 length equals 15 residues. In germline, CDR1 is MNHEY, CDR2 SVGEGT. V was clipped by 0 bases and J by 5 bases, with 11 bases between them. The CDR3 loop reads CASSYSIDRDQPQHF. The DNA for the CDR3 is TGTGCCAGCAGTTACTCGATCGACAGAGATCAGCCCCAGCATTTT.

The V gene is TRBV4-2, the J gene TRBJ1-1, with 9 bases identical to TRBD1. J gave up 4 bases and V 4 bases, and 13 bases lay outside the gene matches. Germline-derived CDR1 and CDR2 are LGHNA and YNFKEQ. The CDR3 length is 17 residues. The CDR3 DNA follows: TGTGCCAGCAGCCGCCCTCGGGACAGGGCTCCCTTCACTGAAGCTTTCTTT. It yields the protein CASSRPRDRAPFTEAFF.

This clonotype was recorded many times. The chain joins TRBV6-1 to TRBJ1-5; no definite D call. Germline V gives CDR1 MNHNS, CDR2 SASEGT. The ends were cut back, 4 bases at V and 5 bases at J, with 9 bases in the middle. The CDR3 extends over 13 amino acids. CDR3 DNA sequence: TGTGCCAGCAGTGGCGCTCCTGATCAGCCCCAGCATTTT. Amino acids: CASSGAPDQPQHF.

The J gene is TRBJ1-2, the V gene TRBV28; D remains unclear. Germline-derived CDR1 and CDR2 are MDHEN and SYDVKM. Trimming shortened V by 3 bases and J by 4 bases, and 9 bases separated the two germline ends. The CDR3 runs 13 residues. The CDR3: CASSFLAAYGYTF. Here the CDR3 DNA reads TGTGCCAGCAGTTTTCTGGCAGCCTATGGCTACACCTTC.

This clonotype has more than one count but fewer than ten. This chain joins TRBV3-1 and TRBJ2-2; weak D call: TRBD1 (5 bases). The CDR3 extends over 15 amino acids. Per the germline V gene, CDR1 is LGHDT and CDR2 is YNNKEL (reference sequence). Trimming took off 3 bases at V and 4 bases at J, with 12 bases between the two ends. CDR3 protein: CASSHHRQITGELFF. DNA for the CDR3: TGTGCCAGCAGCCACCATCGACAGATCACCGGGGAGCTGTTTTTT.

Ten or more counts support this clonotype. The rearrangement joins TRBV28 to TRBJ2-7, with D possibly being TRBD2 (5 bases). The V gene lost 5 bases and the J gene lost 6 bases, with 14 bases spanning the gap. CDR1 and CDR2 from the germline V gene are MDHEN and SYDVKM. CDR3 length equals 13 residues. CDR3 nucleotides: TGTGCCAGCAGTACTTTGACCCGGGGCGAGCAGTACTTC. It codes for CASSTLTRGEQYF.

The J gene is TRBJ2-7, the V gene TRBV12-3 or TRBV12-4; 8 positions match TRBD1. CDR3 size: 13 residues. V lost 6 bases and J lost 4; bases outside the gene matches: 5. In DNA, the CDR3 is TGTGCCAGCAGCAAGTGGACAGGGTACGAGCAGTACTTC. Its translation is CASSKWTGYEQYF.

This clonotype was seen repeatedly, ten times or more. The chain combines TRBV13 with TRBJ2-5; 8 bases line up with TRBD2. The V gene end was trimmed by 4 bases and the J gene end by 2 bases; junction bases not matched to a gene: 6. The CDR3 spans 15 residues. Germline V lookup: CDR1 PRHDT, CDR2 FYEKMQ (reference sequence). CDR3 DNA: TGTGCCAGCAGCTACGGCGGGGGGTCACAAGAGACCCAGTACTTC. This translates into CASSYGGGSQETQYF.

The chain has TRBV14 and TRBJ1-1; weak D call: TRBD1 (5 bases). From germline, CDR1 is SGHDN and CDR2 FVKESK. V was clipped by 2 bases and J by 0 bases, with 10 bases between them. The CDR3 contains 15 residues. The CDR3: CASSQRRGLNTEAFF. The CDR3 nucleotides are TGTGCCAGCAGCCAAAGACGGGGCCTGAACACTGAAGCTTTCTTT.

This clonotype was observed at least ten times. This chain uses TRBV12-3 or TRBV12-4 with TRBJ2-7; D ambiguous. This CDR3 contains 13 residues. V dropped 5 bases and J dropped 0 bases, with 8 bases sitting between them. The CDR3 protein is CASSRSTSYEQYF. DNA of the CDR3: TGTGCCAGCAGTCGAAGTACCTCCTACGAGCAGTACTTC.

This clonotype was seen more than once but under ten times. The chain recombines TRBV12-5 with TRBJ2-7; no reliable D call. This CDR3 region has 13 residues. V shed 1 base and J shed 0 bases, with 4 bases lying between them. Germline V lookup: CDR1 LGHNT, CDR2 FRNRAP. Here the CDR3 DNA reads TGTGCTAGTGGTTTGGGTCTCTCCTACGAGCAGTACTTC. It specifies CASGLGLSYEQYF.

The chain couples TRBV5-4 to TRBJ2-7; TRBD1 matches 7 bases. With V trimmed by 0 bases and J by 2 bases, 8 bases remained unmatched. The CDR3 is 16 residues long. The germline V gene has CDR1 SGHNT and CDR2 YYREEE (reference sequence). CDR3 bases: TGTGCCAGCAGCTTGGCTCATCAGGGGGATCCCTACGAGCAGTACTTC. Protein sequence: CASSLAHQGDPYEQYF.

This clonotype was seen at least ten times. The genes are TRBV30 and TRBJ2-2; D unresolved. The CDR3 has 13 amino acids. Germline CDR1 reads GTSNPN; CDR2 reads SVGIG (reference sequence). The V gene lost 2 bases and the J gene lost 4 bases, with 8 bases spanning the gap. Here the CDR3 reads CAWSSLSTGELFF. CDR3 DNA: TGTGCCTGGAGTTCCTTGAGCACCGGGGAGCTGTTTTTT.

This clonotype was recorded many times. J is TRBJ2-7 and V is TRBV6-1, with D hard to call. Germline lookup yields CDR1 MNHNS and CDR2 SASEGT. The CDR3 contains 12 residues. The V gene lost 8 bases and the J gene lost 6 bases, with 14 bases spanning the gap. Here the CDR3 reads CASGRNRGEQYF. In nucleotides, the CDR3 is TGTGCCAGCGGAAGGAACAGAGGCGAGCAGTACTTC.

This clonotype was detected many times. The V and J genes are TRBV2 and TRBJ1-5; D might be TRBD1 (6 bases). CDR1 is SNHLY, CDR2 FYNNEI, per germline. CDR3 length: 14 amino acids. Trimming cost V 8 bases and J 0 bases, with 11 bases left between them. The CDR3 sequence: CASVRDISNQPQHF. In nucleotides, the CDR3 is TGTGCCAGCGTCAGGGACATTAGCAATCAGCCCCAGCATTTT.

This clonotype showed up many times. This chain uses TRBV2 with TRBJ2-2, with 12 bases matching TRBD1. Germline V gene data show CDR1 as SNHLY and CDR2 as FYNNEI. V shed 4 bases, J shed 7 bases, and the junction held 7 bases outside the gene matches. The CDR3 is 16 amino acids. The DNA for the CDR3 is TGTGCCAGCAGTGGACCGGGACAGGGGGCGATCGGGGAGCTGTTTTTT. This sequence encodes CASSGPGQGAIGELFF.

At least ten counts were recorded for this clonotype. The gene calls are TRBV20-1 and TRBJ1-5; maybe TRBD1 (6 bases). Germline V gene sequence: CDR1 DFQATT, CDR2 SNEGSKA (reference sequence). Trimming took 2 bases from V and 0 from J, leaving 20 bases between them. The CDR3 contains 18 residues. DNA of the CDR3: TGCAGTGCTAGACCCACCCCTACAGGGACATATAGCAATCAGCCCCAGCATTTT. As protein: CSARPTPTGTYSNQPQHF.

The sample holds many counts of this clonotype. V is TRBV2 and J is TRBJ1-1; D is unresolved. V was cut by 3 bases and J by 4 bases, with 9 bases left in between. The CDR3 sequence is 13 residues long. CDR1 SNHLY and CDR2 FYNNEI come from the germline V gene. DNA of the CDR3: TGTGCCAGCAGTGACGGCGCGCCCACTGAAGCTTTCTTT. It specifies CASSDGAPTEAFF.

This clonotype was observed at least ten times. The chain carries TRBV30 and TRBJ2-2, with 8 bases aligning to TRBD1. This CDR3 region has 14 residues. V was pared by 1 base and J by 6 bases, with 4 bases of the junction left unmatched. Germline loops: CDR1 GTSNPN, CDR2 SVGIG (reference sequence). The DNA of the CDR3 is TGTGCCTGGAGTGCAGGGGGCGTACCCGGGGAGCTGTTTTTT. Protein sequence: CAWSAGGVPGELFF.